Listed here are 22 T cell receptor beta chains from one sample, sequenced in a study of cytomegalovirus exposure and HLA in healthy donors. The PCR had 60 Vbeta and 13 Jbeta primers. Sequencing used immunoSEQ multiplex PCR; TCRdb keeps in-frame clones, though not all of them. Its table records 55,000 to 65,000 clones. Source material: PBMCs. These receptor sequences come from a young woman in good health and CMV-seronegative.

This rearrangement joins TRBV7-2 to TRBJ1-1, with D perhaps matching TRBD1 (5 bases). This CDR3 contains 13 residues. Germline assignment: CDR1 SGHTA and CDR2 FQGNSA. V was pared by 3 bases and J by 10 bases, with 15 bases between. The CDR3 region has the DNA TGTGCCAGCAGCTTTACCGACAGCGTAGGAGCTTTCTTT. Amino acid sequence: CASSFTDSVGAFF.

The J gene is TRBJ2-1, the V gene TRBV4-1, with no clear D. Germline values: CDR1 MGHRA, CDR2 YSYEKL. Trimming pared 0 bases from V and 6 bases from J, leaving 12 bases between. The CDR3 has 15 amino acids. CDR3 bases: TGCGCCAGCAGCCAAGAGGCCCGTAGCCCCAATGAGCAGTTCTTC. It is translated as CASSQEARSPNEQFF.

The rearrangement links TRBV6-5 to TRBJ1-2, with TRBD1 matching 9 bases. V lost 2 bases, J lost 12 bases, and 7 bases stayed unmatched. The germline V gene has CDR1 MNHEY and CDR2 SVGAGI. This CDR3 has 13 amino acids. CDR3 residues: CASSYPGTGLNTF. Written as DNA, the CDR3 is TGTGCCAGCAGTTACCCCGGGACAGGGTTAAACACCTTC.

The J gene is TRBJ1-1, the V gene TRBV6-1; D is uncertain. The V gene lost 6 bases and the J gene lost 2 bases, with 16 bases spanning the gap. Germline V gene sequence: CDR1 MNHNS, CDR2 SASEGT. The CDR3 contains 15 residues. Here the CDR3 reads CASRKPAGVNTEAFF. The DNA for the CDR3 is TGTGCCAGCAGAAAGCCCGCCGGGGTAAACACTGAAGCTTTCTTT.

The CDR3 region has the DNA TGTGCCAGCAGCCGGGTATCCAACACTGAAGCTTTCTTT. Amino acids: CASSRVSNTEAFF. The chain carries TRBV7-3 and TRBJ1-1; D uncertain. The V gene's germline CDR1 is SGHTA and CDR2 FQGTGA. The CDR3 loop spans 13 amino acids. V lost 5 bases to trimming and J lost 2 bases, with 9 bases between them.

The J gene is TRBJ2-7, the V gene TRBV6-5, with TRBD2 as a possible D gene (5 bases). The CDR3 is made up of 15 amino acids. Per germline, CDR1 MNHEY and CDR2 SVGAGI. With 5 bases removed from V and 2 bases from J, the gap between germline ends came to 16 bases. CDR3 sequence (DNA): TGTGCCAGCAGTCTCTCTTCGGCGGGCACCTACGAGCAGTACTTC. It yields the protein CASSLSSAGTYEQYF.

The gene calls are TRBV4-1 and TRBJ2-7; TRBD1 matches at 7 bases. Germline-derived CDR1 and CDR2 are MGHRA and YSYEKL. The CDR3 is made up of 14 amino acids. The V gene end was trimmed by 2 bases and the J gene end by 4 bases; junction bases not matched to a gene: 5. The CDR3 is CASSQRQGGYEQYF. CDR3 DNA: TGCGCCAGCAGCCAACGACAGGGTGGATACGAGCAGTACTTC.

The chain employs TRBV7-3 and TRBJ1-6, with a weak D call TRBD1 (6 bases). Germline CDR1 and CDR2: SGHTA and FQGTGA. CDR3 length equals 14 residues. Deletions cut 5 bases from V and 7 bases from J, with 12 bases between. CDR3 amino acids: CASSLTGLNSPLHF. The CDR3 region has the DNA TGTGCCAGCAGCCTGACAGGTCTGAATTCACCCCTCCACTTT.

The gene calls are TRBV6-5 and TRBJ2-3; 8 bases are a match to TRBD2. V trimming: 7 bases; J trimming: 6 bases; junction bases outside the gene matches: 9. Looked up from germline, CDR1 is MNHEY and CDR2 is SVGAGI. The CDR3 runs 14 residues. The CDR3 loop is CASKTGGPGDTQYF. The CDR3 bases are TGTGCCAGCAAGACGGGGGGGCCAGGGGATACGCAGTATTTT.

This rearrangement joins TRBV6-5 to TRBJ1-2, with D unresolved. V was trimmed by 6 bases and J by 7 bases, leaving 12 bases between them. The V gene's germline CDR1 is MNHEY and CDR2 SVGAGI. The length of the CDR3 is 12 residues. The CDR3 DNA reads as TGTGCCAGCAGGCCAGGCCTGGGTGGCTACACCTTC. Translating it yields CASRPGLGGYTF.

The chain uses TRBV27 and TRBJ2-7; 9 bases are shared with TRBD1. After removal of 2 bases from V and 5 bases from J, the junction contained 7 bases not matched to a gene. The germline gives CDR1 MNHEY, CDR2 SMNVEV (reference sequence). The CDR3 covers 15 residues. Here the CDR3 reads CASSLIGTGYNEQYF. In DNA form, the CDR3 reads TGTGCCAGCAGTTTAATAGGGACAGGGTACAACGAGCAGTACTTC.

The chain couples TRBV7-9 to TRBJ1-2; 9 bases are a match to TRBD1. This CDR3 is built from 15 residues. Per germline, CDR1 SEHNR and CDR2 FQNEAQ (reference sequence). J was trimmed by 4 bases and V by 1 base; bases with no gene match: 4. DNA of the CDR3: TGTGCCAGCAGCTTAGGGGGACAGGGACCCTATGGCTACACCTTC. This codes for CASSLGGQGPYGYTF.

The V call is TRBV6-6, the J call TRBJ2-1, with TRBD1 as a possible D gene (6 bases). V was shortened by 2 bases and J by 8 bases, with 13 bases between the two germline ends. This CDR3 comprises 14 residues. The germline V gene has CDR1 MNHNY and CDR2 SVGAGI (reference sequence). CDR3 in amino acids: CASSYADRSDEQFF. The CDR3 bases are TGTGCCAGCAGTTACGCTGACAGGTCCGATGAGCAGTTCTTC.

The CDR3 sequence is CASSPRTGNDIQYF. The CDR3, as DNA: TGTGCCAGCAGCCCCCGGACAGGGAACGACATTCAGTACTTC. This rearrangement joins TRBV9 to TRBJ2-4; 8 bases match TRBD1. The CDR3 is made up of 14 amino acids. Trimming cost V 4 bases and J 8 bases; bases outside gene matches: 8. The germline V gene has CDR1 SGDLS and CDR2 YYNGEE.

The V call is TRBV7-9, the J call TRBJ1-1; D unresolved. CDR3 length equals 11 residues. Germline V CDR1 and CDR2: SEHNR, FQNEAQ (reference sequence). The V end lost 4 bases, the J end lost 2 bases, and 2 bases lay between the germline ends. The CDR3 reads CASSSNTEAFF. As DNA, the CDR3 is TGTGCCAGCAGCTCTAACACTGAAGCTTTCTTT.

V is TRBV10-2 and J is TRBJ2-7, with D maybe TRBD1 (5 bases). CDR1 is WSHSY and CDR2 is SAAADI in the germline V gene. This CDR3 has 12 residues. V was trimmed by 7 bases and J by 2 bases, leaving 9 bases between them. CDR3 DNA: TGCGCCAGCATGGACACCACCTACGAGCAGTACTTC. It codes for CASMDTTYEQYF.

This chain uses TRBV6-6 with TRBJ2-5, with 8 bases matching TRBD2. The junction had 4 bases not matched to a gene; V was cut back by 0 bases and J by 4 bases. Per the germline V gene, CDR1 is MNHNY and CDR2 is SVGAGI (reference sequence). CDR3 length: 15 amino acids. CDR3 coding DNA: TGTGCCAGCAGTTACTCGAGGCTAGCGGGAGAGACCCAGTACTTC. As protein: CASSYSRLAGETQYF.

The J gene is TRBJ1-1, the V gene TRBV29-1; 7 bases map to TRBD1. The CDR3 extends over 11 amino acids. Trimming removed 5 bases from V and 3 bases from J; junction bases left unmatched: 0. Germline CDR1 and CDR2: SQVTM and ANQGSEA. CDR3 sequence reads: CSVTGDTEAFF. In nucleotides, the CDR3 is TGCAGCGTTACAGGGGACACTGAAGCTTTCTTT. Based on the CDR3 plus reference TRBV29-1 and TRBJ1-1, the full variable domain is SAVISQKPSRDICQRGTSLTIQCQVDSQVTMMFWYRQQPGQSLTLIATANQGSEATYESGFVIDKFPISRPNLTFSTLTVSNMSPEDSSIYLCSVTGDTEAFFGQGTRLTVV.

The chain combines TRBV29-1 with TRBJ1-1; D uncertain. This CDR3 has 14 residues. V lost 5 bases and J 0 bases, leaving 13 bases between the germline ends. CDR1 is SQVTM and CDR2 is ANQGSEA in the germline V gene. CDR3 DNA sequence: TGCAGCGTTCGGAGGACGGCTATGAACACTGAAGCTTTCTTT. This translates into CSVRRTAMNTEAFF.

The V gene is TRBV6-7, the J gene TRBJ1-2; 8 nucleotides align to TRBD1. TRBV6-7 falls under the ORF class, with uncertain function. The CDR3 contains 14 residues. V lost 0 bases to trimming and J lost 8 bases; unmatched junction nucleotides: 5. CDR3 protein: CASSYSDRGHGYTF. In nucleotides, the CDR3 is TGTGCCAGCAGTTACTCTGACAGGGGTCACGGCTACACCTTC.

V is TRBV6-1 and J is TRBJ2-1; 7 bases map to TRBD1. CDR1 and CDR2 from the germline V gene are MNHNS and SASEGT. J was trimmed by 8 bases and V by 10 bases; bases with no gene match: 11. The CDR3 sequence is 13 residues long. DNA of the CDR3: TGTGCCACCCTGGGCTCTCAGGGGGATGAGCAGTTCTTC. Encoded protein: CATLGSQGDEQFF.

This chain joins TRBV4-1 and TRBJ2-7; D may be TRBD1 (6 bases). Germline loops: CDR1 MGHRA, CDR2 YSYEKL. Between the trimmed V and J ends, which lost 3 bases and 2 bases, there was a span of 14 bases. The CDR3 has 15 residues. The CDR3 DNA reads TGCGCCAGCAGCCACAGTACAGGGAATACCTACGAGCAGTACTTC. Translating gives CASSHSTGNTYEQYF.